The 20 T cell receptor beta chains below all came from one sample that was sequenced in a study of T cells after yellow fever vaccination. Each CDR3 protein is one row after TCRdb ran MiXCR on the 5' RACE reads. The repertoire holds about 300,000 distinct CDR3 sequences, with around 6.8% as singletons. Sequencing was performed on PBMCs, taken more than 35 days after the first yellow fever vaccination. These receptors were obtained from a man younger than 35 who received the YFV17D yellow fever vaccine.

The rearrangement links TRBV7-9 to TRBJ2-3, with no clear D. The CDR3 consists of 16 residues. V gave up 5 bases and J gave up 0 bases, with 15 bases separating them. Germline V gene data show CDR1 as SEHNR and CDR2 as FQNEAQ (reference sequence). This chain's CDR3 is CASSPVGSASTDTQYF. The CDR3 DNA follows: TGTGCCAGCAGCCCAGTGGGATCGGCTAGCACAGATACGCAGTATTTT.

A single count supports this clonotype. This chain joins TRBV7-9 and TRBJ2-2, with 8 bases lining up with TRBD2. This CDR3 has 15 residues. CDR1 and CDR2 (germline): SEHNR, FQNEAQ (reference sequence). V dropped 5 bases and J dropped 7; count of bases not matched to a gene: 9. The CDR3 DNA sequence: TGTGCCAGCAGCCGTGGACTAGCAGTGGTCGGGGAGCTGTTTTTT. This encodes CASSRGLAVVGELFF. Drawing the rest from reference TRBV7-9 and TRBJ2-2, the complete variable domain is DTGVSQNPRHKITKRGQNVTFRCDPISEHNRLYWYRQTLGQGPEFLTYFQNEAQLEKSRLLSDRFSAERPKGSFSTLEIQRTEQGDSAMYLCASSRGLAVVGELFFGEGSRLTVL.

This clonotype has at least ten counts. The V and J genes are TRBV12-3 or TRBV12-4 and TRBJ1-1; D is ambiguous. Trimming took 6 bases from V and 8 from J, leaving 13 bases between them. The CDR3 is made up of 12 amino acids. The CDR3 reads CASSPGLEEAFF. The DNA of the CDR3 is TGTGCCAGCAGCCCGGGCCTCGAAGAAGCTTTCTTT.

J is TRBJ1-5 and V is TRBV7-3; D ambiguous. The ends were cut back, 5 bases at V and 6 bases at J, with 29 bases in the middle. The germline V gene has CDR1 SGHTA and CDR2 FQGTGA. The CDR3 loop spans 19 amino acids. The CDR3 is CASSKKPGHKGSKGQPQHF. The CDR3 DNA is TGTGCCAGCAGCAAAAAACCGGGCCACAAAGGGTCGAAGGGTCAGCCCCAGCATTTT.

This clonotype has just a few counts. V is TRBV7-2 and J is TRBJ1-1; D is possibly TRBD1 (6 bases). Germline lookup yields CDR1 SGHTA and CDR2 FQGNSA. This CDR3 spans 15 amino acids. With 1 base removed from V and 5 bases from J, the gap between germline ends came to 14 bases. The CDR3 spells CASSLEQGWKTEAFF. Here the CDR3 DNA reads TGTGCCAGCAGCTTAGAACAGGGATGGAAGACTGAAGCTTTCTTT.

This clonotype was detected only a few times. The rearrangement links TRBV14 to TRBJ2-2, with D hard to call. Germline values: CDR1 SGHDN, CDR2 FVKESK. The V gene lost 1 base and the J gene lost 4 bases, with 19 bases spanning the gap. The CDR3 covers 18 residues. The CDR3 sequence is CASSQGDVLVWGTGELFF. In DNA, the CDR3 is TGTGCCAGCAGCCAAGGAGATGTACTGGTGTGGGGCACCGGGGAGCTGTTTTTT.

The rearrangement joins TRBV5-4 to TRBJ2-3, with D possibly matching TRBD1 (6 bases). Trimming removed 2 bases at V and 8 bases at J, with 15 bases between. Germline loops: CDR1 SGHNT, CDR2 YYREEE (reference sequence). This CDR3 region has 14 residues. For the CDR3, the DNA is TGTGCCAGCAGCTTTAGAGGGGGAGCGAGTACGCAGTATTTT. It yields the protein CASSFRGGASTQYF.

This clonotype was seen repeatedly, ten times or more. CDR3 coding DNA: TGCAGTGCGGGGGGGCCGTCAGATACGCAGTATTTT. Amino acid sequence: CSAGGPSDTQYF. The V and J genes are TRBV20-1 and TRBJ2-3, with D possibly TRBD2 on 7 matching bases. Trimming removed 6 bases from V and 4 bases from J, with 11 bases in between. The CDR3 is 12 residues long. Germline loops: CDR1 DFQATT, CDR2 SNEGSKA (reference sequence).

At least ten counts were recorded for this clonotype. J is TRBJ2-1 and V is TRBV5-1; D perhaps matches TRBD2 (5 bases). CDR1 and CDR2 from the germline V gene are SGHRS and YFSETQ. Trimming removed 4 bases from V and 9 bases from J, with 14 bases in between. There are 13 residues in the CDR3. The CDR3 coding sequence is TGCGCCAGCAGCCCCCGGGGAACGGGTGAGCAGTTCTTC. This sequence encodes CASSPRGTGEQFF.

This clonotype was recorded a few times. J is TRBJ1-1 and V is TRBV29-1; D is possibly TRBD1 (5 bases). This CDR3 region has 14 residues. Trimming took off 3 bases at V and 1 base at J, with 12 bases between the two ends. Germline V gene data show CDR1 as SQVTM and CDR2 as ANQGSEA. Written as DNA, the CDR3 is TGCAGCGTTGACGCTGACAGAGAGAACACTGAAGCTTTCTTT. This sequence encodes CSVDADRENTEAFF.

This sequence joins TRBV7-8 and TRBJ2-5, with 14 bases that match TRBD2. Germline V gives CDR1 SGHVS, CDR2 FQNEAQ. Trimming took 5 bases from V and 2 from J; bases not matched to a gene: 4. The CDR3 loop spans 16 amino acids. DNA of the CDR3: TGTGCCAGCAGCACGCGGACTAGCGGGGGGCAAGAGACCCAGTACTTC. It is translated as CASSTRTSGGQETQYF.

J is TRBJ1-1 and V is TRBV5-1, with D uncertain. V was clipped by 3 bases and J by 1 base, with 10 bases between them. CDR3 length equals 14 residues. Germline CDR1 SGHRS, CDR2 YFSETQ. The CDR3 loop reads CASSWEGRNTEAFF. DNA of the CDR3: TGCGCCAGCAGCTGGGAGGGAAGGAACACTGAAGCTTTCTTT.

This clonotype occurred a few times. V usage is TRBV29-1 and J usage is TRBJ1-6, with TRBD1 as a possible D gene (5 bases). The germline gives CDR1 SQVTM, CDR2 ANQGSEA. With 6 bases removed from V and 7 bases from J, the gap between germline ends came to 13 bases. The length of the CDR3 is 13 residues. In DNA, the CDR3 is TGCAGCGTAGGGGACGCAAGCAATTCACCCCTCCACTTT. Encoded protein: CSVGDASNSPLHF.

This clonotype has only a few counts. The V call is TRBV4-1, the J call TRBJ2-5; 10 nucleotides line up with TRBD2. CDR3 length: 19 amino acids. After removal of 0 bases from V and 1 base from J, the junction contained 11 bases not matched to a gene. Looked up from germline, CDR1 is MGHRA and CDR2 is YSYEKL. Here the CDR3 DNA reads TGCGCCAGCAGCCAAGATGCGGTAGCGGGGGGCCGACTCCAAGAGACCCAGTACTTC. This gives the protein CASSQDAVAGGRLQETQYF.

A few counts support this clonotype. For the CDR3, the DNA is TGTGCCAGCAGGACTACCATGAACACTGAAGCTTTCTTT. This encodes CASRTTMNTEAFF. This sequence joins TRBV6-1 and TRBJ1-1; no firm D call. The V gene lost 6 bases and the J gene lost 0 bases, with 8 bases spanning the gap. Germline CDR1 MNHNS, CDR2 SASEGT. There are 13 residues in the CDR3.

This chain links TRBV19 with TRBJ2-1; possible D gene TRBD1, 7 bases. This CDR3 has 16 amino acids. Trimming shortened V by 6 bases and J by 10 bases, and 25 bases separated the two germline ends. CDR1 and CDR2 from the germline V gene are LNHDA and SQIVND (reference sequence). CDR3 protein: CASRSLPPRRGQEQFF. CDR3 bases: TGTGCCAGTAGATCCCTTCCCCCCAGGCGGGGACAGGAGCAGTTCTTC.

This clonotype was seen only a few times. The chain links TRBV4-1 to TRBJ1-4, with TRBD1 matching 9 bases. V lost 6 bases, J lost 5 bases, and 4 bases stayed unmatched. The germline V gene encodes CDR1 MGHRA and CDR2 YSYEKL. The CDR3 totals 14 residues. In DNA form, the CDR3 reads TGCGCCAGCAGGGAACAGGGGGCGAATGAAAAACTGTTTTTT. As protein: CASREQGANEKLFF.

This clonotype has just a few counts. This chain uses TRBV5-5 with TRBJ1-1; the D gene is possibly TRBD1 (6 bases). The CDR3 runs to 17 residues. V gave up 1 base and J gave up 0 bases, with 16 bases separating them. The germline V gene encodes CDR1 SGHKS and CDR2 YYEKEE (reference sequence). The CDR3 nucleotides read TGTGCCAGCAGCTTGCGGGGGGGCGTCGGGATGAACACTGAAGCTTTCTTT. Protein sequence: CASSLRGGVGMNTEAFF. The full variable domain, in which reference TRBV5-5 and TRBJ1-1 provide the parts outside the CDR3, is DAGVTQSPTHLIKTRGQQVTLRCSPISGHKSVSWYQQVLGQGPQFIFQYYEKEERGRGNFPDRFSARQFPNYSSELNVNALLLGDSALYLCASSLRGGVGMNTEAFFGQGTRLTVV.

The sample holds many counts of this clonotype. The chain uses TRBV6-1 and TRBJ1-4; no clear D. Deletions cut 3 bases from V and 0 bases from J, with 11 bases between. From germline, CDR1 is MNHNS and CDR2 SASEGT. The CDR3 length is 16 residues. The CDR3 here is CASSDIQSATNEKLFF. The DNA for the CDR3 is TGTGCCAGCAGTGACATACAGAGTGCAACTAATGAAAAACTGTTTTTT.

The gene calls are TRBV18 and TRBJ1-2, with D possibly matching TRBD1 (5 bases). The CDR3 is 15 amino acids. Germline V lookup: CDR1 KGHSH, CDR2 LQKENI. Trimming removed 2 bases from V and 5 bases from J, with 15 bases in between. CDR3 nucleotides: TGTGCCAGCTCACCAAATGTCGGGACTGTATATGGCTACACCTTC. It yields the protein CASSPNVGTVYGYTF.